Listed here are 4 T cell receptor beta chains from one sample, sequenced in a study of OX40 agonist ivuxolimab in advanced cancers. Produced via immunoSEQ multiplex PCR; TCRdb's table is partial and in-frame only. The sample yields around 68,000 clones, approximately 86% seen once. The sample in question was CD4+ or CD8+ T cells sorted from blood, obtained in a trial of the OX40 agonist ivuxolimab. These receptors were obtained from an adult with an advanced solid tumor such as melanoma, head and neck, liver or kidney cancer.

The CDR3 is CASGDSGLFF. CDR3 nucleotides: TGTGCCAGCGGGGACTCGGGGCTGTTTTTT. The V and J genes are TRBV6-5 and TRBJ1-4; TRBD1 is a possible D gene (5 bases). Trimming took off 8 bases at V and 14 bases at J, with 12 bases between the two ends. Germline loops: CDR1 MNHEY, CDR2 SVGAGI. CDR3 length: 10 residues.

The J gene is TRBJ2-3, the V gene TRBV18; 7 bases agree with TRBD1. The germline gives CDR1 KGHSH, CDR2 LQKENI. The CDR3 spans 15 residues. The ends lost 5 bases at V and 5 bases at J; junction bases unmatched: 10. CDR3 in amino acids: CASSSSGGSGDTQYF. CDR3 in DNA: TGTGCCAGCTCATCCTCAGGGGGATCGGGAGATACGCAGTATTTT.

The rearrangement joins TRBV9 to TRBJ2-2; possible D gene TRBD2, 5 bases. The CDR3 runs 14 residues. Germline V gives CDR1 SGDLS, CDR2 YYNGEE. Between the trimmed V and J ends, which lost 4 bases and 4 bases, there was a span of 11 bases. Here the CDR3 reads CASSPREATGELFF. In nucleotides, the CDR3 is TGTGCCAGCAGCCCCCGGGAAGCCACCGGGGAGCTGTTTTTT.

This clone was counted a few times. The chain is built from TRBV14 and TRBJ1-3, with no clear D. V lost 3 bases and J lost 3, with 15 bases in between. Germline CDR1 and CDR2: SGHDN and FVKESK. The CDR3 consists of 16 residues. The CDR3 loop is CASSQRSTLSGNTIYF. The CDR3 region has the DNA TGTGCCAGCAGCCAGAGGTCAACACTGAGTGGAAACACCATATATTTT.